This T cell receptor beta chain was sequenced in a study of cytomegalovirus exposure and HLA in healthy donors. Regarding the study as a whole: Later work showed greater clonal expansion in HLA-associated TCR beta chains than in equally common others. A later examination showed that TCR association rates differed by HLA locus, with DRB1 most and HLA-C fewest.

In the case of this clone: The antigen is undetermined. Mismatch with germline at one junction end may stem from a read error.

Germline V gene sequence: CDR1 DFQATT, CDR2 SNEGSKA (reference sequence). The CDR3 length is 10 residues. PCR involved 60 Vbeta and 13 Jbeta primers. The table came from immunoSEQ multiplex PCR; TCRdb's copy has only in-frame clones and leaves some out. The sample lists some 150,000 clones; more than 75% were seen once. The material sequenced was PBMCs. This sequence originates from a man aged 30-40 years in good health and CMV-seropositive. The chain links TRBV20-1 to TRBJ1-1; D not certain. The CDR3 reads CSASGPSPVF. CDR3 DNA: TGCAGTGCTTCAGGTCCCTCCCCGGTATTT.